Below are 4 T cell receptor beta chains sequenced from a single sample in a study of neoadjuvant nivolumab and ipilimumab in lung cancer. Profiled with immunoSEQ multiplex PCR; TCRdb holds only in-frame clones, not every one. The sample yields 10,000 or so clones, approximately 80% seen once. Sequencing was performed on tumor tissue, taken after neoadjuvant nivolumab, alone or with ipilimumab, at or shortly before surgery. These receptors originate from an adult with non-small cell lung cancer. Some clones in this sample may be carry-over from other donors' samples.

V usage is TRBV11-2 and J usage is TRBJ2-1; 7 positions match TRBD2. The CDR3 runs 17 residues. Trimming took 0 bases from V and 1 from J; bases not matched to a gene: 6. Germline-derived CDR1 and CDR2 are SGHAT and FQNNGV. The CDR3 spells CASSLDGREWSYNEQFF. The CDR3 DNA reads as TGTGCCAGCAGCTTAGATGGGCGGGAGTGGTCCTACAATGAGCAGTTCTTC.

J is TRBJ2-1 and V is TRBV5-1, with D possibly matching TRBD1 (6 bases). V dropped 4 bases and J dropped 0 bases, with 11 bases sitting between them. CDR1 is SGHRS and CDR2 is YFSETQ in the germline V gene. The CDR3 totals 15 residues. The CDR3 reads CASSGTGLSYNEQFF. DNA of the CDR3: TGCGCCAGCAGCGGAACAGGGCTCTCCTACAATGAGCAGTTCTTC.

This clone was picked up a small number of times. The chain uses TRBV11-1 and TRBJ2-1, with 10 bases lining up with TRBD2. J gave up 12 bases and V 6 bases, and 17 bases lay outside the gene matches. Germline CDR1 and CDR2: SGHAT and FQDESV (reference sequence). CDR3 length equals 16 residues. The CDR3 protein is CASSYSGTSVLLGQFF. CDR3 nucleotides: TGTGCCAGCAGTTATTCCGGGACTAGCGTTCTTCTCGGGCAGTTCTTC.

The V and J genes are TRBV7-2 and TRBJ2-7, with a weak D call TRBD2 (6 bases). V lost 6 bases to trimming and J lost 1 base, with 13 bases between them. CDR3 length: 14 amino acids. Germline CDR1 is SGHTA and CDR2 is FQGNSA. The CDR3 sequence is CASSWRGKSYEQYF. The CDR3, as DNA: TGTGCCAGCAGTTGGAGGGGAAAGTCCTACGAGCAGTACTTC. Full variable domain (outside the CDR3, taken from reference TRBV7-2 and TRBJ2-7): GAGVSQSPSNKVTEKGKDVELRCDPISGHTALYWYRQSLGQGLEFLIYFQGNSAPDKSGLPSDRFSAERTGGSVSTLTIQRTQQEDSAVYLCASSWRGKSYEQYFGPGTRLTVT.